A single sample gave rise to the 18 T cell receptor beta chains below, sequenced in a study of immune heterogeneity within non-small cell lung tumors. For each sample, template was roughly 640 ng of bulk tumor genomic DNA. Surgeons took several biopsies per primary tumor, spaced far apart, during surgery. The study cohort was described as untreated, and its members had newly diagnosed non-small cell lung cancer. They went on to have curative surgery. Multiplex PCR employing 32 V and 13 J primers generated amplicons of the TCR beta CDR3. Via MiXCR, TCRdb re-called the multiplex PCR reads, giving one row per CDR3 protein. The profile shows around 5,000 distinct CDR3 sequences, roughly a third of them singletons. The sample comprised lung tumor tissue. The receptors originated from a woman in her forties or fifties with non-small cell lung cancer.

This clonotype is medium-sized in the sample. In nucleotides, the CDR3 is TGTGCCTGGAGCAGGGGCGCAGGGAAAGCTTTCTTT. Amino acids: CAWSRGAGKAFF. V is TRBV30 and J is TRBJ1-1; a weak D match, TRBD1 (6 bases). The CDR3 spans 12 residues. Trimming cost V 3 bases and J 9 bases, with 14 bases left between them. Germline values: CDR1 GTSNPN, CDR2 SVGIG (reference sequence).

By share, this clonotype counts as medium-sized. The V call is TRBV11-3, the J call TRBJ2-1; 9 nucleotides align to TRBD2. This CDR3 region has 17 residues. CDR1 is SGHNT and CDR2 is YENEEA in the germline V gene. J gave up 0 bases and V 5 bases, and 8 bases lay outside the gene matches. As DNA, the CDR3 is TGTGCCAGCAGCCCCACGGGTAGCGGGAGCTCCTACAATGAGCAGTTCTTC. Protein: CASSPTGSGSSYNEQFF.

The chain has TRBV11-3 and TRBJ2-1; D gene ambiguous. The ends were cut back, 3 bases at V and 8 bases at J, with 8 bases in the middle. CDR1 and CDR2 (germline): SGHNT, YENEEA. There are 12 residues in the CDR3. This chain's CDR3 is CASSFLRDEQFF. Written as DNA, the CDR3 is TGTGCCAGCAGCTTTCTAAGGGATGAGCAGTTCTTC.

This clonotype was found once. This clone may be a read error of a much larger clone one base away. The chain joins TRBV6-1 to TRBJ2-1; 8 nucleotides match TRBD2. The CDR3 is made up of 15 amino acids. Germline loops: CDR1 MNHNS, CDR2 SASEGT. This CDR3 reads CASNEISGKYNEQFF. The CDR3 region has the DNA TGTGCCAGCAATGAAATTAGCGGGAAGTACAATGAGCAGTTCTTC.

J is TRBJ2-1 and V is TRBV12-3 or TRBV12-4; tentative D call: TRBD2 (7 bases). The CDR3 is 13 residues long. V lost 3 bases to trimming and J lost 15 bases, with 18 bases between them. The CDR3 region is CASSLEGGGRRFF. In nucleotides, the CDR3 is TGTGCCAGCAGTTTGGAGGGAGGGGGGAGACGGTTCTTC.

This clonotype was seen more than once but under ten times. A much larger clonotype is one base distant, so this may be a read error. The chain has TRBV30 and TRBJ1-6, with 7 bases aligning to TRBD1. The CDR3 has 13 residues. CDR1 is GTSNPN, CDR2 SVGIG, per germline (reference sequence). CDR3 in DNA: TGTGTCTGGAACAGGGGCGGTGGTTCACCCCTCCACTTT. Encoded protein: CVWNRGGGSPLHF.

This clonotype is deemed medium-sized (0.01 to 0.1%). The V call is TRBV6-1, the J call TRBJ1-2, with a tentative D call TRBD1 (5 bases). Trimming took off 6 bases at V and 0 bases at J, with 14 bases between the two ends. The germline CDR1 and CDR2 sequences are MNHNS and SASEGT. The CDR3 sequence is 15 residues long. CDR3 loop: CASRLDSTSNYGYTF. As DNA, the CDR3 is TGTGCCAGCAGACTCGACAGCACTTCTAACTATGGCTACACCTTC.

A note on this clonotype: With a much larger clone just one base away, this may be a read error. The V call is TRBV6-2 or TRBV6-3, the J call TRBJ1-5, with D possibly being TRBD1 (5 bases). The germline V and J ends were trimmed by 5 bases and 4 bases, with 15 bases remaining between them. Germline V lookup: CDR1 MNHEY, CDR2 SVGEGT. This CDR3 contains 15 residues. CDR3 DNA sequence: TGTGCCAGCAGTCCCCGGGAAAGGGGAAATCAGCCCCAGCATTTT. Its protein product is CASSPRERGNQPQHF.

CDR3 region: CSARGRGLNTGELFF. In DNA form, the CDR3 reads TGCAGTGCTAGAGGTCGGGGGCTGAACACCGGGGAGCTGTTTTTT. The rearrangement links TRBV20-1 to TRBJ2-2; the D call may be TRBD1 or TRBD2 (6 bases each). The V end lost 1 base, the J end lost 1 base, and 10 bases lay between the germline ends. The CDR3 runs to 15 residues. In germline, CDR1 is DFQATT, CDR2 SNEGSKA (reference sequence).

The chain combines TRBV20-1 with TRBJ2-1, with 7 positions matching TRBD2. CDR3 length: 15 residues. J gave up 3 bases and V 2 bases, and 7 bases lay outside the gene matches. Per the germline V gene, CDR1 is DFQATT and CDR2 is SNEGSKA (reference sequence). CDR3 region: CSARSGGSIYNEQFF. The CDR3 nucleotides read TGCAGTGCTAGATCCGGCGGGAGCATCTACAATGAGCAGTTCTTC.

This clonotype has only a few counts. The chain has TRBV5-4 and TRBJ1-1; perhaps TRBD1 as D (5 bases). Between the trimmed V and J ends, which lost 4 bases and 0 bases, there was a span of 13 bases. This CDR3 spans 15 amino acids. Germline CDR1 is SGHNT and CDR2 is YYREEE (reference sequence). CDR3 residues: CASSPRQNMNTEAFF. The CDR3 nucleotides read TGTGCCAGCAGCCCCAGACAGAACATGAACACTGAAGCTTTCTTT.

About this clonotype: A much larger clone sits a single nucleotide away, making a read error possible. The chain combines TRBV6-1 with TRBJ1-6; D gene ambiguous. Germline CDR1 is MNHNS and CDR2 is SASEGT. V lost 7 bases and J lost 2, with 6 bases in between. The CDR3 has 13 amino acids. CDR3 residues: CASMEAYNSPLHF. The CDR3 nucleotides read TGTGCCAGCATGGAGGCCTATAATTCACCCCTCCACTTT.

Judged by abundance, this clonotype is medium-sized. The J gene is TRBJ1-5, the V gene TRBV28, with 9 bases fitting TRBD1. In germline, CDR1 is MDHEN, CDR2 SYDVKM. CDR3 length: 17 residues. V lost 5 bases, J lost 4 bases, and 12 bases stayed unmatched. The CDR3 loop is CASSHSFGTGQNQPQHF. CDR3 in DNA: TGTGCCAGCAGTCATAGCTTTGGGACAGGGCAAAATCAGCCCCAGCATTTT.

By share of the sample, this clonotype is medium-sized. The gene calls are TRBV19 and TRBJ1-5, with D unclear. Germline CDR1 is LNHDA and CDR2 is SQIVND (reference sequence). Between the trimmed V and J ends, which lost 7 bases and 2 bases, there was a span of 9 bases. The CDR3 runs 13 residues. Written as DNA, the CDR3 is TGTGCCAGTAAACTTCGAGGCAATCAGCCCCAGCATTTT. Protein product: CASKLRGNQPQHF.

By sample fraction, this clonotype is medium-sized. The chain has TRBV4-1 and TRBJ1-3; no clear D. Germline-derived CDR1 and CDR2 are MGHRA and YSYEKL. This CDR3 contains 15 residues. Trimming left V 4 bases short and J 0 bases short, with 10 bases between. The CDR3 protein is CASSPETVSGNTIYF. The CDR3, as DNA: TGCGCCAGCAGCCCCGAGACGGTCTCTGGAAACACCATATATTTT.

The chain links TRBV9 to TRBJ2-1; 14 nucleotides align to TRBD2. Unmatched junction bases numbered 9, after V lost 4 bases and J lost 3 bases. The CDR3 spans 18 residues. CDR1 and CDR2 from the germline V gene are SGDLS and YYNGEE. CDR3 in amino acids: CASSPQGLAGDYYNEQFF. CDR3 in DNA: TGTGCCAGCAGCCCTCAGGGACTAGCGGGGGACTACTACAATGAGCAGTTCTTC.

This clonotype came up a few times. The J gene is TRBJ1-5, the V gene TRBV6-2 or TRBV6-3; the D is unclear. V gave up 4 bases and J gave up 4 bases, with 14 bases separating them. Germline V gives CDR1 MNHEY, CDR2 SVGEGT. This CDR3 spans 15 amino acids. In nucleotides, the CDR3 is TGTGCCAGCAGTTGGGGAGGGTATGAAAATCAGCCCCAGCATTTT. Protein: CASSWGGYENQPQHF.

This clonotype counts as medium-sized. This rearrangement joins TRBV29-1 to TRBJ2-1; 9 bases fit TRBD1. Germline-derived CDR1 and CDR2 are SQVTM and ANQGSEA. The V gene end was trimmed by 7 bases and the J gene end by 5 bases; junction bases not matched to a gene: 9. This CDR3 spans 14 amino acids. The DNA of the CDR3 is TGCAGCGCCAAGGGACAGGGAAGAGACAATGAGCAGTTCTTC. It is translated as CSAKGQGRDNEQFF.